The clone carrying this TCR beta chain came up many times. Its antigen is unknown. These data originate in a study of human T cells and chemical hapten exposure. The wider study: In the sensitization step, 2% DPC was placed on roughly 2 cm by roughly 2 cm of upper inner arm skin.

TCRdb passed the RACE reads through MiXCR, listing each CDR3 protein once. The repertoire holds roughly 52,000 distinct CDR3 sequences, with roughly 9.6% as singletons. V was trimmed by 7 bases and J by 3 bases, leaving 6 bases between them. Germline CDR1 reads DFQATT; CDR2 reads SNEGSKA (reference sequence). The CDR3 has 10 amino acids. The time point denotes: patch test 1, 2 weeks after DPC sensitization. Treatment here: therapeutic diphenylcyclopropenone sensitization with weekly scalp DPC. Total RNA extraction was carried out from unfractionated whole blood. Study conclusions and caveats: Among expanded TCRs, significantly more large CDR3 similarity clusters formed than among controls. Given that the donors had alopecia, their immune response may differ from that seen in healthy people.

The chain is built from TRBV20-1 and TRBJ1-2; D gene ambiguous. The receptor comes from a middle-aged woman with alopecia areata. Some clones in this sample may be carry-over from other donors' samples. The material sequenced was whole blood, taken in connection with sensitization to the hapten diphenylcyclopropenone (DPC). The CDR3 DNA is TGCAGTGTCCGGGACTATGGCTACACCTTC. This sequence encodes CSVRDYGYTF.